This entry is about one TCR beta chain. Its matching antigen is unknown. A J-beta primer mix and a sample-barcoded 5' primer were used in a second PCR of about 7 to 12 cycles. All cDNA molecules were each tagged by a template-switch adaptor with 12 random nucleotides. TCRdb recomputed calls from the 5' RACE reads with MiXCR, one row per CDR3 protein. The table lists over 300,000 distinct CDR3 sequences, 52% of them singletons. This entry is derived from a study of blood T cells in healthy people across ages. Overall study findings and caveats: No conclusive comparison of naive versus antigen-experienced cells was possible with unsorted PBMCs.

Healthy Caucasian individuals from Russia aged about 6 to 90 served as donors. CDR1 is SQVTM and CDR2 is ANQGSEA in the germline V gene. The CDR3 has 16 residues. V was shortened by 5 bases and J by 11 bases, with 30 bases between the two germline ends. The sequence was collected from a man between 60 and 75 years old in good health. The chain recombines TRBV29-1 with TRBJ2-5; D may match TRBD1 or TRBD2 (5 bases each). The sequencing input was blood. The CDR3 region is CSVRAAAFRVSDEQYF. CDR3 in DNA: TGCAGCGTTCGAGCGGCCGCCTTCAGGGTGTCCGATGAGCAGTACTTC.